This TCR beta chain was sequenced during a study of T cell responses to AZD1222 COVID-19 vaccine. Notes on the study in general: Baseline testing showed seropositivity in only six or seven AZD1222 recipients. Donor demographics were predominantly white British with a female majority; clonal diversity may be underestimated. Spike-wide vaccine-associated CD4 TCRs dominated at 160-218 and 743-854.

Germline-derived CDR1 and CDR2 are SGHVS and FNYEAQ. Trimming removed 1 base at V and 0 bases at J, with 13 bases between. The CDR3 contains 17 residues. Only in-frame clones appear in the TCRdb table, and some are missing; sequencing was by immunoSEQ multiplex PCR. The sample records around 150,000 clones, about 90% being singletons. About this clone itself: Its antigen is not known.

Sequenced here: peripheral blood, sampled on day 0 of AZD1222 vaccination. The chain carries TRBV7-6 and TRBJ1-5; D not certain. This clonotype was obtained from an adult in good health. The CDR3: CASSLGGGLNSNQPQHF. The CDR3 bases are TGTGCCAGCAGCTTAGGAGGCGGGTTGAATAGCAATCAGCCCCAGCATTTT. Supplemented by reference TRBV7-6 and TRBJ1-5, the full variable domain reads GAGVSQSPRYKVTKRGQDVALRCDPISGHVSLYWYRQALGQGPEFLTYFNYEAQQDKSGLPNDRFSAERPEGSISTLTIQRTEQRDSAMYRCASSLGGGLNSNQPQHFGDGTRLSIL.